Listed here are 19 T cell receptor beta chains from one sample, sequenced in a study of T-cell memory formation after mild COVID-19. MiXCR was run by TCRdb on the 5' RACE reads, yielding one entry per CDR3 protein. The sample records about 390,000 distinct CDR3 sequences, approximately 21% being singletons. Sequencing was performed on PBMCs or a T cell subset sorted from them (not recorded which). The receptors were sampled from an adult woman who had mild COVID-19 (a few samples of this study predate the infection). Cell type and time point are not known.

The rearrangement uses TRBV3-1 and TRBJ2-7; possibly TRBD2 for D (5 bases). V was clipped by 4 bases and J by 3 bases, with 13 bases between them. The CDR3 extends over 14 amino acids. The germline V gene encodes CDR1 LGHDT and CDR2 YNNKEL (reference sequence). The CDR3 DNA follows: TGTGCCAGCAGCCCCCAGCTACGGGACTACGAGCAGTACTTC. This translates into CASSPQLRDYEQYF.

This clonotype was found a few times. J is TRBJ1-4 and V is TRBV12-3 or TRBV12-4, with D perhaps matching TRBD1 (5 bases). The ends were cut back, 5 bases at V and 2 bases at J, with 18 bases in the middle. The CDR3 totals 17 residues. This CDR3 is CASSTGGGTGTNEKLFF. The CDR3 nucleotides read TGTGCCAGCAGTACCGGGGGGGGGACCGGGACTAATGAAAAACTGTTTTTT.

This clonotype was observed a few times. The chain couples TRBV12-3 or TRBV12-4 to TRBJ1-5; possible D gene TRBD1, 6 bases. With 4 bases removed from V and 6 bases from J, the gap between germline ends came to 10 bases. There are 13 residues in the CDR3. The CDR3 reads CASSSGESQPQHF. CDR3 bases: TGTGCCAGCAGTTCAGGGGAAAGTCAGCCCCAGCATTTT.

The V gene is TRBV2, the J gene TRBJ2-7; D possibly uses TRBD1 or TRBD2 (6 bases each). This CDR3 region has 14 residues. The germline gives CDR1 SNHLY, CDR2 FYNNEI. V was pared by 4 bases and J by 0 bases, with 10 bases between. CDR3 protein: CASSAGAGSYEQYF. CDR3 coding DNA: TGTGCCAGCAGTGCGGGGGCCGGCTCCTACGAGCAGTACTTC. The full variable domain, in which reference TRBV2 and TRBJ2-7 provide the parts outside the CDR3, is EPEVTQTPSHQVTQMGQEVILRCVPISNHLYFYWYRQILGQKVEFLVSFYNNEISEKSEIFDDQFSVERPDGSNFTLKIRSTKLEDSAMYFCASSAGAGSYEQYFGPGTRLTVT.

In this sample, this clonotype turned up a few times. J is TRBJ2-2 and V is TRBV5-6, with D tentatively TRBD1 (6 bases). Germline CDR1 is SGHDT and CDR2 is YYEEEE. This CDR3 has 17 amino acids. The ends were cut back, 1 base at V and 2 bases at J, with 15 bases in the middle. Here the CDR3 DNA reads TGTGCCAGCAGCTTGCCCCCCGGGACACCTAACACCGGGGAGCTGTTTTTT. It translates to CASSLPPGTPNTGELFF.

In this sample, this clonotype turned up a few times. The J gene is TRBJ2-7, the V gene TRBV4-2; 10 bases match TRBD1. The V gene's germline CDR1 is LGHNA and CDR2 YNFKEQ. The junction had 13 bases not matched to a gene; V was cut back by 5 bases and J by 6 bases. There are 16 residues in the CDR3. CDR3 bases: TGTGCCAGCAGCATACCGGGACAGGGGCTCCCAAGCGAGCAGTACTTC. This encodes CASSIPGQGLPSEQYF.

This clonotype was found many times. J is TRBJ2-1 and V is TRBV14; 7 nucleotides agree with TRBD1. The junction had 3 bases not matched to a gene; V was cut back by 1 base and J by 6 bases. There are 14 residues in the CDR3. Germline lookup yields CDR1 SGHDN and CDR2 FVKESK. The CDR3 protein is CASSQGQGVNEQFF. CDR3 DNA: TGTGCCAGCAGCCAAGGACAGGGTGTCAATGAGCAGTTCTTC.

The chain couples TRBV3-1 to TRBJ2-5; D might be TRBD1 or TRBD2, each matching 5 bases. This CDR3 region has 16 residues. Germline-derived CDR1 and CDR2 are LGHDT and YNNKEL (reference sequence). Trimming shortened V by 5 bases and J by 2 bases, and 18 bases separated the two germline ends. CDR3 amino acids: CASSGGPSLIQETQYF. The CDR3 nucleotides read TGTGCCAGCAGCGGGGGTCCTAGCCTAATACAAGAGACCCAGTACTTC.

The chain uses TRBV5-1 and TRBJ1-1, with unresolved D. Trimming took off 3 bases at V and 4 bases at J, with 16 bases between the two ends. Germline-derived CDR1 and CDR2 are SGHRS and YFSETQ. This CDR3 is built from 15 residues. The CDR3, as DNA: TGCGCCAGCAGCTCCCTGGCGGCCGTCGGCACTGAAGCTTTCTTT. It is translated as CASSSLAAVGTEAFF. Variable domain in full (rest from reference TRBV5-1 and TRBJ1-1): KAGVTQTPRYLIKTRGQQVTLSCSPISGHRSVSWYQQTPGQGLQFLFEYFSETQRNKGNFPGRFSGRQFSNSRSEMNVSTLELGDSALYLCASSSLAAVGTEAFFGQGTRLTVV.

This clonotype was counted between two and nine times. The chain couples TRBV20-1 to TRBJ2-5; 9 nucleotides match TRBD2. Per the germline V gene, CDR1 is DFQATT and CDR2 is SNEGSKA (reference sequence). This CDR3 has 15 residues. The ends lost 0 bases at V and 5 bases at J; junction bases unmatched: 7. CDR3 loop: CSARDGGTSLETQYF. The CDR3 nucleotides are TGCAGTGCTAGAGATGGGGGGACTAGCCTGGAGACCCAGTACTTC.

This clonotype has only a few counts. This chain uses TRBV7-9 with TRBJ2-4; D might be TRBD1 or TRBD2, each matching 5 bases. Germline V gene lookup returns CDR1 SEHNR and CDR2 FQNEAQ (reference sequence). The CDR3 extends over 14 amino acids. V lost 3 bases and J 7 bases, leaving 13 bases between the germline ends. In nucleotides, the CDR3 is TGTGCCAGCAGCTTCGCAGGGACGGCGAACATTCAGTACTTC. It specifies CASSFAGTANIQYF.

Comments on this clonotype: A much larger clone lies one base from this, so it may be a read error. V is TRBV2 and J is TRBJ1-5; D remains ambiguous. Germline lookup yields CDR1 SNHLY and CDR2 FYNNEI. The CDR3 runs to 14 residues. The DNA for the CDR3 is TGTGCCAGAAGTGTGGAGAGGGGCAATCAGCCCCAGCATTTT. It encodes CARSVERGNQPQHF.

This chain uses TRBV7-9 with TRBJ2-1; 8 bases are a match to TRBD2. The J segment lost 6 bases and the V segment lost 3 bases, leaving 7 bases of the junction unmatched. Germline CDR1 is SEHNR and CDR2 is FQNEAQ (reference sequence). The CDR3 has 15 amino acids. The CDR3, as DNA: TGTGCCAGCAGCTTCTTACTAGCGGACTTCAATGAGCAGTTCTTC. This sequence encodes CASSFLLADFNEQFF.

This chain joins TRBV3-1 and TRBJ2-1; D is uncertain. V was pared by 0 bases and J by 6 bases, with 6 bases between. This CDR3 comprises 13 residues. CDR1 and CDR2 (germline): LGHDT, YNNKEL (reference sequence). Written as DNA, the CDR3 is TGTGCCAGCAGCCAAGACTACTCCAATGAGCAGTTCTTC. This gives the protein CASSQDYSNEQFF.

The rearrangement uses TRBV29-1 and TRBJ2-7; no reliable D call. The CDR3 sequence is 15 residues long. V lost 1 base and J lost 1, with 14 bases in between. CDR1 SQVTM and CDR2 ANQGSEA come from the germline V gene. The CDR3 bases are TGCAGCGTTGAAGTCGGCAGGACCTCTTCCTACGAGCAGTACTTC. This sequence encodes CSVEVGRTSSYEQYF.

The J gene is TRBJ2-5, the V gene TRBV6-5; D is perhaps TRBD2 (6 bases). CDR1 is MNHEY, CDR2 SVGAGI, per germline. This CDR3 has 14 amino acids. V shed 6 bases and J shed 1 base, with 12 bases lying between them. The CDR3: CASSLRGVQETQYF. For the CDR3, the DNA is TGTGCCAGCAGCCTCCGCGGGGTCCAAGAGACCCAGTACTTC.

The CDR3 DNA is TGCGCCAGCAGCTTAGGAGGGTTGAGTACCGGGGAGCTGTTTTTT. Residues: CASSLGGLSTGELFF. The gene calls are TRBV5-1 and TRBJ2-2; TRBD2 is a possible D gene (6 bases). Germline lookup yields CDR1 SGHRS and CDR2 YFSETQ. V lost 2 bases to trimming and J lost 5 bases, with 13 bases between them. This CDR3 has 15 amino acids.

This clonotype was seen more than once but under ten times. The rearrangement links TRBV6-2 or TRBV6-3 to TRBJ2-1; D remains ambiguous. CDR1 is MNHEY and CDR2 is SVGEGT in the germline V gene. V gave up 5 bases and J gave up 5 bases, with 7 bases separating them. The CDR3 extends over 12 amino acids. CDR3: CASSTGHNEQFF. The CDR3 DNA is TGTGCCAGCAGTACGGGCCACAATGAGCAGTTCTTC.

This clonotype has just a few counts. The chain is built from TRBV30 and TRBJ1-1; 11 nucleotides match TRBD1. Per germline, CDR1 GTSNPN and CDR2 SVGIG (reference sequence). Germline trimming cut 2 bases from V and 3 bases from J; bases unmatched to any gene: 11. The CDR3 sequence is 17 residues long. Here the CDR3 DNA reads TGTGCCTGGAGTTGGGGGACAGGGGGAATGTGGGACACTGAAGCTTTCTTT. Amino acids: CAWSWGTGGMWDTEAFF.